These 10 T cell receptor beta chains were sequenced from one sample in a study of T cells after yellow fever vaccination. TCRdb fed the 5' RACE reads into MiXCR, producing one record per CDR3 protein. This table holds roughly 28,000 distinct CDR3 sequences, approximately 4.8% found once. Material: PBMCs, either bulk or a sorted T-cell subset (CD4+, CD8+, memory, or dextramer-sorted; not recorded which), obtained on the day of the yellow fever booster vaccination. These receptors were taken from a man between 18 and 35 years old who received the YFV17D yellow fever vaccine.

Many counts were recorded for this clonotype. The rearrangement uses TRBV6-5 and TRBJ1-6, with D perhaps matching TRBD1 (5 bases). In germline, CDR1 is MNHEY, CDR2 SVGAGI. The V end was cut by 2 bases, the J end by 13 bases, with 18 bases between. This CDR3 contains 15 residues. The CDR3 spells CASSYLPGGEWPLHF. In nucleotides, the CDR3 is TGTGCCAGCAGTTACCTACCGGGGGGGGAGTGGCCCCTCCACTTT.

This clonotype came up many times. This chain uses TRBV12-3 or TRBV12-4 with TRBJ2-3; D gene ambiguous. This CDR3 region has 15 residues. V lost 3 bases, J lost 2 bases, and 12 bases lay in between. CDR3 coding DNA: TGTGCCAGCAGTTTCTCGTCGGCACACACAGATACGCAGTATTTT. Amino acid sequence: CASSFSSAHTDTQYF.

Many counts were recorded for this clonotype. The chain is built from TRBV9 and TRBJ1-1; 9 bases match TRBD1. CDR3 length: 16 amino acids. After removal of 4 bases from V and 6 bases from J, the junction contained 13 bases not matched to a gene. CDR1 and CDR2 (germline): SGDLS, YYNGEE. CDR3 nucleotides: TGTGCCAGCAGCCCCCGGGGGGGGACAGGGTTGGCTGAAGCTTTCTTT. The encoded protein is CASSPRGGTGLAEAFF.

This clonotype has a handful of counts. This rearrangement joins TRBV11-2 to TRBJ1-2, with 7 bases that match TRBD1. The trim removed 5 bases at V and 6 bases at J, leaving 12 bases unmatched. From germline, CDR1 is SGHAT and CDR2 FQNNGV. CDR3 length: 15 amino acids. CDR3 sequence: CASSPLDRAGDGYTF. The CDR3 DNA is TGTGCCAGCAGCCCCCTAGACAGGGCGGGGGATGGCTACACCTTC.

This clonotype appeared a few times. This sequence joins TRBV5-4 and TRBJ2-1; unclear D gene. Trimming took off 1 base at V and 8 bases at J, with 4 bases between the two ends. The CDR3 runs 11 residues. From germline, CDR1 is SGHNT and CDR2 YYREEE (reference sequence). CDR3 sequence reads: CASSLTDEQFF. The DNA of the CDR3 is TGTGCCAGCAGCTTGACGGATGAGCAGTTCTTC. The whole variable domain, filled in from reference TRBV5-4 and TRBJ2-1, reads ETGVTQSPTHLIKTRGQQVTLRCSSQSGHNTVSWYQQALGQGPQFIFQYYREEENGRGNFPPRFSGLQFPNYSSELNVNALELDDSALYLCASSLTDEQFFGPGTRLTVL.

This clonotype was seen at least ten times. V gene TRBV5-1 combines with J gene TRBJ2-7; tentative D call: TRBD2 (6 bases). Germline V lookup: CDR1 SGHRS, CDR2 YFSETQ. The V and J ends lost 4 bases and 0 bases respectively, with 14 bases between them. This CDR3 is built from 15 residues. CDR3 amino acids: CASSQLEGVSYEQYF. Written as DNA, the CDR3 is TGCGCCAGCAGCCAGTTGGAGGGTGTCTCCTACGAGCAGTACTTC. Complete variable domain (other parts from reference TRBV5-1 and TRBJ2-7): KAGVTQTPRYLIKTRGQQVTLSCSPISGHRSVSWYQQTPGQGLQFLFEYFSETQRNKGNFPGRFSGRQFSNSRSEMNVSTLELGDSALYLCASSQLEGVSYEQYFGPGTRLTVT.

This clonotype was observed at least ten times. The chain has TRBV9 and TRBJ1-6, with D perhaps matching TRBD1 (5 bases). The germline CDR1 and CDR2 sequences are SGDLS and YYNGEE. The CDR3 is 16 amino acids. The V gene lost 3 bases and the J gene lost 6 bases, with 16 bases spanning the gap. CDR3 coding DNA: TGTGCCAGCAGCGCGCACCAGGCGGGGACTAATTCACCCCTCCACTTT. This translates into CASSAHQAGTNSPLHF. Variable domain in full (rest from reference TRBV9 and TRBJ1-6): DSGVTQTPKHLITATGQRVTLRCSPRSGDLSVYWYQQSLDQGLQFLIQYYNGEERAKGNILERFSAQQFPDLHSELNLSSLELGDSALYFCASSAHQAGTNSPLHFGNGTRLTVT.

This clonotype was counted many times. The chain uses TRBV7-2 and TRBJ2-3, with D tentatively TRBD1 (7 bases). The V gene lost 5 bases and the J gene lost 4 bases, with 13 bases spanning the gap. The CDR3 covers 14 residues. In germline, CDR1 is SGHTA, CDR2 FQGNSA. CDR3 nucleotide sequence: TGTGCCAGCAGCCCCAGGGGGGCCGCAGATACGCAGTATTTT. This encodes CASSPRGAADTQYF.

CDR3 residues: CASSPRGGRTGANVLTF. Here the CDR3 DNA reads TGTGCCAGCAGCCCGAGGGGGGGTCGCACTGGGGCCAACGTCCTGACTTTC. This sequence joins TRBV7-2 and TRBJ2-6; perhaps TRBD2 as D (7 bases). This CDR3 contains 17 residues. Deletions cut 5 bases from V and 2 bases from J, with 16 bases between. In germline, CDR1 is SGHTA, CDR2 FQGNSA.

This clonotype has ten or more counts. The rearrangement links TRBV7-9 to TRBJ1-4, with D unclear. The CDR3 contains 16 residues. Germline assignment: CDR1 SEHNR and CDR2 FQNEAQ (reference sequence). Trimming stripped 2 bases from V and 6 bases from J, with 16 bases between. CDR3 amino acids: CASSLWSSTDYEKLFF. The CDR3 DNA sequence: TGTGCCAGCAGCTTATGGTCAAGCACGGACTATGAAAAACTGTTTTTT.